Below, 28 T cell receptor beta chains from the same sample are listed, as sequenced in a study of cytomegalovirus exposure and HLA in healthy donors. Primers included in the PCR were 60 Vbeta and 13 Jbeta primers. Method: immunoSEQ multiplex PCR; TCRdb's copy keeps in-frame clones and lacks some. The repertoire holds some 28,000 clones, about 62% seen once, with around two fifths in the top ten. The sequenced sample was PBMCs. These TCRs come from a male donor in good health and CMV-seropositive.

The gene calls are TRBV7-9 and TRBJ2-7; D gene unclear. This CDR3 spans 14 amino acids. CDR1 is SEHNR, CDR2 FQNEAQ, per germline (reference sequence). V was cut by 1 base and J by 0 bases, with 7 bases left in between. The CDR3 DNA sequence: TGTGCCAGCAGCTTAGAGCGAAGCTCCTACGAGCAGTACTTC. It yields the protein CASSLERSSYEQYF. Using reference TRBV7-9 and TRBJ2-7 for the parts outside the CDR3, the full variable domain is DTGVSQNPRHKITKRGQNVTFRCDPISEHNRLYWYRQTLGQGPEFLTYFQNEAQLEKSRLLSDRFSAERPKGSFSTLEIQRTEQGDSAMYLCASSLERSSYEQYFGPGTRLTVT.

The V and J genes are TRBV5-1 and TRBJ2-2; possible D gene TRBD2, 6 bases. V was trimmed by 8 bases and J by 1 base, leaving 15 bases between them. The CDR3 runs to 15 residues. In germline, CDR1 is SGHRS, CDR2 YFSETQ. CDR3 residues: CASKTGELNTGELFF. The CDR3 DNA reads TGCGCCAGTAAAACGGGGGAGTTGAACACCGGGGAGCTGTTTTTT.

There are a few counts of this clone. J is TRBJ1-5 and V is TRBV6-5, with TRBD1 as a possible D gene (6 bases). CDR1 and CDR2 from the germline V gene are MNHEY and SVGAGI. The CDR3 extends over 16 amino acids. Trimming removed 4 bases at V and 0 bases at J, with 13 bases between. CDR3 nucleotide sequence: TGTGCCAGCAGTTTCACAGGGAGCAATAGCAATCAGCCCCAGCATTTT. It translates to CASSFTGSNSNQPQHF.

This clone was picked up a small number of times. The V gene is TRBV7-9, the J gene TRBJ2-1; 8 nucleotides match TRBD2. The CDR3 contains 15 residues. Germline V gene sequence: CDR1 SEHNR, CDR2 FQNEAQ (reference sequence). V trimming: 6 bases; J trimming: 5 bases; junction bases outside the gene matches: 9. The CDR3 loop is CASRDWRAGDNEQFF. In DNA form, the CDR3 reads TGTGCCAGCAGGGACTGGAGAGCGGGAGACAATGAGCAGTTCTTC.

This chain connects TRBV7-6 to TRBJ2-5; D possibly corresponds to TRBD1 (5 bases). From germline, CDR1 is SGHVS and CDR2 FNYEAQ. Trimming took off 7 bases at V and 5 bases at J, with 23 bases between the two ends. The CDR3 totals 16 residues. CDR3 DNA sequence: TGTGCCAGCACCTATTATCCAGTGGGGCCTAGGGAGACCCAGTACTTC. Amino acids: CASTYYPVGPRETQYF.

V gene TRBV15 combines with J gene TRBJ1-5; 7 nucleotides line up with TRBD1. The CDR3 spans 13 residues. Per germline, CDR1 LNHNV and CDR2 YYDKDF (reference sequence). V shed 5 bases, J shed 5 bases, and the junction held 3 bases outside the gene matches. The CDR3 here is CATSGQEYQPQHF. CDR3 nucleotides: TGTGCCACCAGCGGACAGGAGTATCAGCCCCAGCATTTT.

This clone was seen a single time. The CDR3 DNA sequence: TGCGCCAGCAGCAGGACAGCCAACAGCAACTATGGCTACACCTTC. Encoded protein: CASSRTANSNYGYTF. The chain recombines TRBV5-1 with TRBJ1-2; D is perhaps TRBD1 (6 bases). CDR1 and CDR2 (germline): SGHRS, YFSETQ. V lost 4 bases, J lost 2 bases, and 15 bases lay in between. The CDR3 loop spans 15 amino acids.

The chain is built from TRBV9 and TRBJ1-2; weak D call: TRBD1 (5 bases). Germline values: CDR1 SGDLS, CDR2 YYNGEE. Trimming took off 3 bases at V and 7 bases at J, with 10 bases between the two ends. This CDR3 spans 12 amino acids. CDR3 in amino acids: CASSAREGGYTF. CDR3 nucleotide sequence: TGTGCCAGCAGCGCCAGGGAGGGTGGCTACACCTTC.

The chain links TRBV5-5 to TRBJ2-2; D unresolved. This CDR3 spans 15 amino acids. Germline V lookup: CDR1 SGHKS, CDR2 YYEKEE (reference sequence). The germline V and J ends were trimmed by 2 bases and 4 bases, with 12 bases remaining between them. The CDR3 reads CASSFEWSSTGELFF. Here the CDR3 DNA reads TGTGCCAGCAGCTTTGAATGGAGTTCCACCGGGGAGCTGTTTTTT.

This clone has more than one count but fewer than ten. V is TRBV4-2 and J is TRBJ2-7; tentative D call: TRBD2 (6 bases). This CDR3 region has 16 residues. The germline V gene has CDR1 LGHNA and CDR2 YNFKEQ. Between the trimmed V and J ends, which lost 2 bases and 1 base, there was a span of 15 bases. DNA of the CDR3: TGTGCCAGCAGCCAAAGCGGCGGTAGCGGTTCCTACGAGCAGTACTTC. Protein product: CASSQSGGSGSYEQYF.

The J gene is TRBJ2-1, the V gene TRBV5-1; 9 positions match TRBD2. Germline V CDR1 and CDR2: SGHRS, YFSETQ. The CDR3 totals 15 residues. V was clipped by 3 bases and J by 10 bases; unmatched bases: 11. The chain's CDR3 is CASSWGLAGGKEQFF. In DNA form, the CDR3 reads TGCGCCAGCAGCTGGGGACTAGCAGGGGGAAAGGAGCAGTTCTTC.

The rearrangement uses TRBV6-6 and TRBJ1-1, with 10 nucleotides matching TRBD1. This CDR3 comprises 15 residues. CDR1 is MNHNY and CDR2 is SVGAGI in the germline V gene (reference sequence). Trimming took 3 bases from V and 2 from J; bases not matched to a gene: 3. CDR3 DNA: TGTGCCAGCAGTTATGGACAGGGGGGAAACACTGAAGCTTTCTTT. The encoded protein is CASSYGQGGNTEAFF.

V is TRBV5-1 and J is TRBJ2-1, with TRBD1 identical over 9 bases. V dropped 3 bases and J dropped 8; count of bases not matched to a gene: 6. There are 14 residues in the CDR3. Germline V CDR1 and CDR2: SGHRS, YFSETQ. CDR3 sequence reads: CASSSQTGGDEQFF. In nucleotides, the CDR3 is TGCGCCAGCAGCTCCCAGACAGGGGGGGATGAGCAGTTCTTC. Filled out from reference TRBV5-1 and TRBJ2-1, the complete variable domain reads KAGVTQTPRYLIKTRGQQVTLSCSPISGHRSVSWYQQTPGQGLQFLFEYFSETQRNKGNFPGRFSGRQFSNSRSEMNVSTLELGDSALYLCASSSQTGGDEQFFGPGTRLTVL.

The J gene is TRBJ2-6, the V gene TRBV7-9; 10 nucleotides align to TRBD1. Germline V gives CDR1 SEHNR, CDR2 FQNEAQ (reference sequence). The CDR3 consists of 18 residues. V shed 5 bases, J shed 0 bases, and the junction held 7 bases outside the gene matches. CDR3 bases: TGTGCCAGCAGCGGACAGGGGGAACCCAGCTCTGGGGCCAACGTCCTGACTTTC. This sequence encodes CASSGQGEPSSGANVLTF.

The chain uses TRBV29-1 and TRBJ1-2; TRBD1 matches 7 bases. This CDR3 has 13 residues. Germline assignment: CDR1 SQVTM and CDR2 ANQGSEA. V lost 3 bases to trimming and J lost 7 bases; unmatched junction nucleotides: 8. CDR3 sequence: CSVERQGKVGYTF. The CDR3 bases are TGCAGCGTTGAGCGACAGGGAAAAGTTGGCTACACCTTC.

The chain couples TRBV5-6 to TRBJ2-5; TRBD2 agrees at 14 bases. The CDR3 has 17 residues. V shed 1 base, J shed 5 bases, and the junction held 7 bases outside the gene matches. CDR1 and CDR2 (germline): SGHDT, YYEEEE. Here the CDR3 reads CASSLRLAGGPLETQYF. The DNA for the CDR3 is TGTGCCAGCAGCTTGAGACTAGCGGGGGGGCCTCTGGAGACCCAGTACTTC.

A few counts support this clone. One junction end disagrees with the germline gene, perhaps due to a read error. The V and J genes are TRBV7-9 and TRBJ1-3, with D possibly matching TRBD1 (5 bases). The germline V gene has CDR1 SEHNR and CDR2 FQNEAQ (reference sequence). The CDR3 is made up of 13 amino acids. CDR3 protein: CSSSLGWGRAKPF. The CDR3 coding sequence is TGTTCCAGCAGCTTAGGATGGGGCCGAGCTAAGCCTTTT.

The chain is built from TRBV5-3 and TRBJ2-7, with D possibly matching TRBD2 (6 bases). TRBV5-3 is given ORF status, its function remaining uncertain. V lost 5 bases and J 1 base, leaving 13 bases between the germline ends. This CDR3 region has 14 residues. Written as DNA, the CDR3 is TGTGCCAGAAGGACCCGGGAGAGATCCTACGAGCAGTACTTC. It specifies CARRTRERSYEQYF.

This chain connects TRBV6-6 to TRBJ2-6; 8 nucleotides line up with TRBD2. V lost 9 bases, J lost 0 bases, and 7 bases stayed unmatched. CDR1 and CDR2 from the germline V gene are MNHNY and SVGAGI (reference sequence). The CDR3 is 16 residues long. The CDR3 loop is CARAGGKCSGANVLTF. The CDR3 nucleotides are TGTGCCAGGGCGGGGGGAAAGTGCTCTGGGGCCAACGTCCTGACTTTC.

CDR3 DNA sequence: TGTGCCAGCAGCGTACCACAGGGGCTTGAGGACTATGGCTACACCTTC. Encoded protein: CASSVPQGLEDYGYTF. The genes are TRBV7-2 and TRBJ1-2, with 7 bases aligning to TRBD1. Looked up from germline, CDR1 is SGHTA and CDR2 is FQGNSA. The ends lost 5 bases at V and 3 bases at J; junction bases unmatched: 12. The CDR3 consists of 16 residues.

The CDR3 reads CSVGGHKDGYTF. The CDR3 region has the DNA TGCAGCGTTGGGGGGCACAAGGATGGCTACACCTTC. The chain uses TRBV29-1 and TRBJ1-2; D might be TRBD1 (6 bases). The germline V gene has CDR1 SQVTM and CDR2 ANQGSEA. The germline V and J ends were trimmed by 4 bases and 6 bases, with 12 bases remaining between them. The CDR3 loop spans 12 amino acids.

This CDR3 reads CASSFSGRAPDTQYF. The CDR3 nucleotides are TGCGCCAGCAGCTTCAGCGGGAGGGCCCCTGATACGCAGTATTTT. V gene TRBV5-1 combines with J gene TRBJ2-3; 10 positions match TRBD2. The CDR3 length is 15 residues. Germline lookup yields CDR1 SGHRS and CDR2 YFSETQ. The junction had 6 bases not matched to a gene; V was cut back by 2 bases and J by 6 bases.

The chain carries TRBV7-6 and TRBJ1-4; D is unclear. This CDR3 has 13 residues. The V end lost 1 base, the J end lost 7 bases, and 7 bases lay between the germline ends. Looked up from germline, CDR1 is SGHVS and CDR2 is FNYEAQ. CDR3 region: CASSLGRSEKLFF. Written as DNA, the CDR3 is TGTGCCAGCAGCTTAGGCAGAAGTGAAAAACTGTTTTTT.

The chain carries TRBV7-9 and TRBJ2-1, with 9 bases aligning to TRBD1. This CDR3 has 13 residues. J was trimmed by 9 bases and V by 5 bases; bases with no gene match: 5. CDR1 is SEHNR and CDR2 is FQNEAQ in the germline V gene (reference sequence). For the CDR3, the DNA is TGTGCCAGCAGCGGAAGGGGACAGGGTGAGCAGTTCTTC. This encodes CASSGRGQGEQFF.

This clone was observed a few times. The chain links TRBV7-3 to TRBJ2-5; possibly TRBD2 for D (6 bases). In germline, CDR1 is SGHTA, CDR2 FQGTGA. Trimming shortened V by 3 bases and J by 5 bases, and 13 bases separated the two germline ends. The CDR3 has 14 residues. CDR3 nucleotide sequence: TGTGCCAGCAGCTTGACGGGGGTGAAGGAGACCCAGTACTTC. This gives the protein CASSLTGVKETQYF.

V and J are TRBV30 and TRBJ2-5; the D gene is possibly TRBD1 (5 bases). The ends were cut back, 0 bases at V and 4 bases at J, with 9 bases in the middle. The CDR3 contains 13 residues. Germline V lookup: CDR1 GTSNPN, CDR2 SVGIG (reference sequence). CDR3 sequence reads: CAWSVRRGETQYF. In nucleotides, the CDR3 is TGTGCCTGGAGTGTTAGAAGGGGAGAGACCCAGTACTTC.

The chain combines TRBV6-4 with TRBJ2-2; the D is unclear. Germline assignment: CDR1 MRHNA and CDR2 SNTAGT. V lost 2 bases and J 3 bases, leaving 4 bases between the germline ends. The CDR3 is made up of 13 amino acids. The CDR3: CASSDGDTGELFF. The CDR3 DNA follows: TGTGCCAGCAGTGACGGAGACACCGGGGAGCTGTTTTTT.

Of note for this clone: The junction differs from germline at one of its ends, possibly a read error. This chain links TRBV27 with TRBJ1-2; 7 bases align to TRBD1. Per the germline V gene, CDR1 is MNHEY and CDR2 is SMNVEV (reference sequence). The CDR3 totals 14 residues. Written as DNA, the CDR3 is TGTGCCAGCAGGTTATACGGGGACAGCTATGGCTACACCTTC. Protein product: CASRLYGDSYGYTF.